This is a list of T cell receptor beta chains from one sample in a study of tumor-infiltrating lymphocytes in primary liver carcinoma. TCRdb re-analysed the multiplex PCR reads in MiXCR, keeping a single row per CDR3 protein. The sample includes fewer than 400,000 distinct CDR3 sequences, almost 60% of them seen just once. The specimen was peripheral blood. The receptor set was obtained from a woman aged 30 to 39 with primary liver carcinoma and hepatitis B virus infection. CDR3s include the opening cysteine and the closing phenylalanine or tryptophan. The order of the fields is J gene, D gene, V gene, clone size, CDR3 protein, CDR3 DNA. D genes are given only for firm matches. Rows give clone size only sometimes, using once, few, many, or a class for an expanded clone.

TRBJ2-7	-	TRBV11-2	medium-sized	CASSFPGGNEQYF	TGTGCCAGCAGCTTCCCAGGAGGCAACGAGCAGTACTTC
TRBJ2-5	TRBD1	TRBV4-1	many	CASSHPGQGGETQYF	TGCGCCAGCAGCCACCCTGGACAGGGCGGGGAGACCCAGTACTTC
TRBJ2-2	-	TRBV28	few	CASSLSLVGELFF	TGTGCCAGCAGTTTGTCGCTGGTCGGGGAGCTGTTTTTT
TRBJ2-3	-	TRBV11-2	-	CASSFTLGKRTDTQYF	TGTGCCAGCAGCTTCACACTAGGCAAGCGCACAGATACGCAGTATTTT
TRBJ2-1	TRBD2	TRBV6-6	-	CASRGGRGSTSNEQFF	TGTGCCAGCCGCGGGGGGAGGGGCTCTACTTCCAATGAGCAGTTCTTC
TRBJ2-1	-	TRBV12-3/TRBV12-4	-	CTSSTISGELGNEQFF	TGTACCAGCAGTACCATTTCGGGGGAACTGGGCAATGAGCAGTTCTTC
TRBJ1-5	-	TRBV28	few	CASRTRRTFGSNQPQHF	TGTGCCAGCAGGACCCGCCGCACCTTCGGTAGCAATCAGCCCCAGCATTTT
TRBJ2-3	-	TRBV6-6	-	CASRRGGSSTDTQYF	TGTGCCAGCAGACGAGGGGGGAGCAGTACAGATACGCAGTATTTT
TRBJ1-2	-	TRBV29-1	-	CSVRTAGYTF	TGCAGCGTGAGGACGGCCGGCTACACCTTC
TRBJ2-5	TRBD2	TRBV6-1	-	CASSERAGATQETQYF	TGTGCCAGCAGTGAACGAGCGGGAGCTACTCAAGAGACCCAGTACTTC
TRBJ1-1	TRBD1	TRBV12-3/TRBV12-4	many	CASSWTGGGNTEAFF	TGTGCCAGCAGCTGGACAGGGGGAGGGAACACTGAAGCTTTCTTT
TRBJ1-5	-	TRBV5-5	-	CASSLHLDQPQHF	TGTGCCAGCAGCTTGCATTTGGATCAGCCCCAGCATTTT
TRBJ2-5	TRBD2	TRBV5-4	-	CASSQVAGGGETQYF	TGTGCCAGCAGCCAGGTAGCGGGAGGAGGAGAGACCCAGTACTTC
TRBJ1-4	TRBD1	TRBV29-1	-	CSVEAEGAGEKLFF	TGCAGCGTTGAAGCTGAGGGGGCAGGTGAAAAACTATTTTTC
TRBJ2-7	-	TRBV6-5	-	CDSSQQGASTYEQYF	TGTGACAGCAGTCAACAAGGGGCGTCCACCTACGAGCAGTACTTC
TRBJ2-5	-	TRBV24-1	-	CATSDRQPGDGETQYF	TGTGCCACCAGTGATCGCCAGCCGGGCGACGGGGAGACCCAGTACTTC
TRBJ2-1	TRBD2	TRBV29-1	-	CSVTSGSRAYIEQFF	TGCAGCGTGACTAGCGGGAGTAGGGCCTACATTGAGCAGTTCTTC
TRBJ1-5	TRBD1	TRBV12-3/TRBV12-4	-	CASIRDRAGQPQHF	TGTGCCAGCATCCGGGACAGGGCCGGACAGCCCCAGCATTTT
TRBJ2-7	-	TRBV11-2	many	CASSPQGDEQYF	TGTGCCAGCAGCCCTCAAGGAGACGAGCAGTACTTC